This TCR beta chain was sequenced in a study of blood T cell repertoires in COVID-19. Using immunoSEQ multiplex PCR, the repertoire was profiled, and TCRdb retains in-frame clones only, with some absent. The table shows about 420,000 clones, with roughly 90% occurring only once. Germline CDR1 LNHDA, CDR2 SQIVND (reference sequence). The CDR3 contains 14 residues. The V and J ends lost 2 bases and 8 bases, in that order; junction bases with no gene match: 5. The receptor was derived from a man between 18 and 29 years old with COVID-19, enrolled during active disease. Source material: peripheral blood. J is TRBJ2-1 and V is TRBV19; 8 bases map to TRBD2. The CDR3, as DNA: TGTGCCAGTAGTATACTAGCGGGTTCCTATGAGCAGTTCTTC. Its protein product is CASSILAGSYEQFF.